This TCR beta chain came from a study of blood T cell repertoires in COVID-19. Individuals aged about 18 to 90 years were recruited from about two dozen US areas. Grouping used clinical history reported by participants in a survey and questionnaire. Among Cohort 3 donors, those recovered had two negative PCRs, clearance, or symptom resolution. Germline V CDR1 and CDR2: MGHRA, YSYEKL. The CDR3 sequence is 17 residues long. V was cut by 0 bases and J by 4 bases, with 18 bases left in between. In the source study's methods: Estimation of nucleated cell counts was performed using reference gene primer amplification. Libraries were prepared by immunoSEQ multiplex PCR; TCRdb keeps only in-frame clonotypes and omits some of them. V, J and clone size reflect that table, while D and trimming were determined from the DNA. In the table there are around 130,000 clones, 86% of which are singletons.

Sequencing was performed on PBMCs or T cells enriched from blood (not recorded which). The source is a woman in her forties or fifties who had recovered from COVID-19. The rearrangement uses TRBV4-1 and TRBJ1-2; D call uncertain. CDR3 sequence reads: CASSQDLRSGQLYGYTF. The DNA of the CDR3 is TGCGCCAGCAGCCAAGATCTTAGGTCAGGCCAGCTCTATGGCTACACCTTC.